This TCR beta chain was sequenced during a study of blood T cell repertoires in COVID-19. For the study at large: Samples of COVID-19 (acute and convalescent) were obtained from the United States, Italy and Spain.

Donors in Cohort 3 who had recovered were those with two negative PCRs, healthcare professional clearance, or resolution of their symptoms. There are 16 residues in the CDR3. V dropped 0 bases and J dropped 11; count of bases not matched to a gene: 11. The germline gives CDR1 LGHDT, CDR2 YNNKEL (reference sequence). Produced via immunoSEQ multiplex PCR; TCRdb's table is partial and in-frame only. The data contain over 300,000 clones, around 90% of them singletons. The receptor's source is a woman aged 25 to 39 who had recovered from COVID-19. Source material: PBMCs or T cells enriched from blood (not recorded which). This chain uses TRBV3-1 (or the pseudogene TRBV3-2) with TRBJ2-1, with 9 bases fitting TRBD2. Here the CDR3 DNA reads TGTGCCAGCAGCCAAGATAGCGGGACTAGCCTTACTAAGCAGTTCTTC. Translation: CASSQDSGTSLTKQFF.